Reported below is one T cell receptor beta chain. What it recognizes is unknown. TCRdb recomputed calls from the reads with MiXCR, one row per CDR3 protein. This sample carries 450,000 to 600,000 distinct CDR3 sequences, approximately 11% of them seen once, and the ten largest clones take roughly a tenth. This sample was included in a study of T cell repertoires in cytomegalovirus infection. Study background: An indication of both CMV infection and matching HLA type came from public TCR beta signatures.

With 4 bases removed from V and 4 bases from J, the gap between germline ends came to 17 bases. The length of the CDR3 is 15 residues. In germline, CDR1 is LGHDT, CDR2 YNNKEL (reference sequence). General study points: CMV-specific TCR beta clonotypes restricted by HLA-C were the ones dominating the ex vivo response.

The J gene is TRBJ2-7, the V gene TRBV3-1, with D perhaps TRBD2 (6 bases). This sequence originates from a human donor in good health (CMV status not recorded). Some clones in this sample may be carry-over from other donors' samples. Sequencing input: PBMCs. The CDR3: CASSPGGSGFYEQYF. The CDR3 DNA reads TGTGCCAGCAGCCCTGGGGGTAGCGGATTTTACGAGCAGTACTTC.